The 4 T cell receptor beta chains in this list originate from one sample, sequenced in a study of blood T cell repertoires in COVID-19 (dated by TCRdb to 2018 to 2020). Libraries were constructed by the immunoSEQ multiplex PCR assay. TCRdb took this table from immuneACCESS and kept in-frame rearrangements with V and J called. Such tables lack part of the clones; where checked against another copy, unresolved V genes explain under half of the gap, and the rest is unexplained. The table for this sample lists 150,000 to 190,000 clones; around 74% of them were counted only once. The ten largest clones take up 3% to 4.5% of the sample. The specimen sequenced was peripheral blood. The source of these receptors is a woman over 75 with acute or convalescent COVID-19.

This clone has just a few counts. The chain has TRBV11-3 and TRBJ2-7; TRBD2 aligns across 11 bases. Germline assignment: CDR1 SGHNT and CDR2 YENEEA. The CDR3 length is 15 residues. V lost 5 bases to trimming and J lost 7 bases; unmatched junction nucleotides: 10. The CDR3 reads CASSPGTSGWQEQYF. DNA of the CDR3: TGTGCCAGCAGCCCCGGGACTAGCGGATGGCAAGAGCAGTACTTC. The variable domain in full, completed from reference TRBV11-3 and TRBJ2-7, reads EAGVVQSPRYKIIEKKQPVAFWCNPISGHNTLYWYLQNLGQGPELLIRYENEEAVDDSQLPKDRFSAERLKGVDSTLKIQPAELGDSAVYLCASSPGTSGWQEQYFGPGTRLTVT.

The chain couples TRBV18 to TRBJ1-3; D is undetermined. Trimming removed 3 bases from V and 4 bases from J, with 10 bases in between. Germline V gene lookup returns CDR1 KGHSH and CDR2 LQKENI. The CDR3 covers 14 residues. The DNA for the CDR3 is TGTGCCAGCTCACCTTCGAGCTCAGGAAACACCATATATTTT. Translation gives CASSPSSSGNTIYF.

The chain carries TRBV5-1 and TRBJ1-2; 7 nucleotides align to TRBD1. The CDR3 loop spans 14 amino acids. CDR1 and CDR2 from the germline V gene are SGHRS and YFSETQ. V was clipped by 4 bases and J by 3 bases; unmatched bases: 6. The CDR3 region is CASSPGGTDYGYTF. The CDR3 nucleotides are TGCGCCAGCAGCCCGGGTGGGACAGACTATGGCTACACCTTC.

The chain joins TRBV12-3 or TRBV12-4 to TRBJ2-7, with 9 nucleotides matching TRBD2. CDR3 length: 13 residues. V lost 5 bases, J lost 6 bases, and 5 bases stayed unmatched. The CDR3 coding sequence is TGTGCCAGCAGTGGGACTAGCCTGGGCGAGCAGTACTTC. Translation: CASSGTSLGEQYF.